This T cell receptor beta chain was sequenced during a study of CD8+ T cells in alopecia areata. About the study: Tofacitinib administration to treated patients was oral, at 5 to 10 mg twice daily. Study findings and constraints: Baseline CD8+ expansion's link to response remains uncertain, as there was one nonresponder. Under tofacitinib, fewer expanded CD8+ clones appeared among the top 100 scalp clones.

This clone was observed a few times. Its antigen is unknown. Treatment noted: oral pan-JAK inhibitor, 5-10 mg twice daily. Separation by sorting yielded CD4+ and CD8+ T cells from PBMCs. The sequencing template was cDNA reverse transcribed from extracted RNA. Produced via immunoSEQ multiplex PCR; TCRdb's table is partial and in-frame only. The sample includes some 200,000 clones, approximately 47% of them seen just once. The V and J ends lost 2 bases and 3 bases, in that order; junction bases with no gene match: 7. CDR3 size: 16 residues. CDR1 is LGHNA, CDR2 YSLEER, per germline. The chain has TRBV4-3 and TRBJ2-1; 7 positions match TRBD1. Source: CD4+ T cells sorted from blood, taken at approximately week 36, from a patient treated with tofacitinib. The receptor was derived from a human donor with alopecia areata. CDR3 bases: TGCGCCAGCAGCCAACAAACGGGACAGAACTACAATGAGCAGTTCTTC. Translation gives CASSQQTGQNYNEQFF.